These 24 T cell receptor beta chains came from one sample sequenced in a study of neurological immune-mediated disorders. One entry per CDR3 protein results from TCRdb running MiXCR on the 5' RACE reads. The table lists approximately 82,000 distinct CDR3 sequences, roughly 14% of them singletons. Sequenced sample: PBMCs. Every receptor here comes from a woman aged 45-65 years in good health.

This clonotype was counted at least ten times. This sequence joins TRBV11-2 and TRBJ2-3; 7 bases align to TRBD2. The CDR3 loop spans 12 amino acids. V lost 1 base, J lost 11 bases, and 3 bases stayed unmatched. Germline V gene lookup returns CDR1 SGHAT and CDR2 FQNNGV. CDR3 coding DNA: TGTGCCAGCAGCTTAGCGGGAGGTGTGCAGTATTTT. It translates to CASSLAGGVQYF.

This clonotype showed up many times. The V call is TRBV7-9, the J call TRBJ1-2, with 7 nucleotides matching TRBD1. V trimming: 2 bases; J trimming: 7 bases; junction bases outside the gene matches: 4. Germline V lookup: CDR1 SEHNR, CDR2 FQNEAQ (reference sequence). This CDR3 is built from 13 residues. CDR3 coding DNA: TGTGCCAGCAGCTTAACAGGGGACTTTGGCTACACCTTC. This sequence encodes CASSLTGDFGYTF.

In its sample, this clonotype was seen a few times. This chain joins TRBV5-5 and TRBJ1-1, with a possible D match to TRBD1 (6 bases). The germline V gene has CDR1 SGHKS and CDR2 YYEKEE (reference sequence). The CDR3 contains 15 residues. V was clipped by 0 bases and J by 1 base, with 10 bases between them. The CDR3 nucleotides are TGTGCCAGCAGCTTGGTGGGGGCCTCGAACACTGAAGCTTTCTTT. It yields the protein CASSLVGASNTEAFF. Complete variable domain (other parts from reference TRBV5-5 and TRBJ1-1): DAGVTQSPTHLIKTRGQQVTLRCSPISGHKSVSWYQQVLGQGPQFIFQYYEKEERGRGNFPDRFSARQFPNYSSELNVNALLLGDSALYLCASSLVGASNTEAFFGQGTRLTVV.

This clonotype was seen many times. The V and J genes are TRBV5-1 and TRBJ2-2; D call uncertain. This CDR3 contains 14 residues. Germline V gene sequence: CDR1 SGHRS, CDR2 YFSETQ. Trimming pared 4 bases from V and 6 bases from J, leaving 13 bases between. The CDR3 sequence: CASSPIVGAGELFF. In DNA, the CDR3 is TGCGCCAGCAGCCCCATCGTAGGTGCCGGGGAGCTGTTTTTT.

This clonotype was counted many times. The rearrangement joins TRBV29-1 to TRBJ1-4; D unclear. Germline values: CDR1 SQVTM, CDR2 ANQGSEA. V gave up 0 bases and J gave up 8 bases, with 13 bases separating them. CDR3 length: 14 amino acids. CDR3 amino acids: CSVEDPWVGEKLFF. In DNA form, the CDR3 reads TGCAGCGTTGAAGATCCGTGGGTTGGGGAAAAACTGTTTTTT.

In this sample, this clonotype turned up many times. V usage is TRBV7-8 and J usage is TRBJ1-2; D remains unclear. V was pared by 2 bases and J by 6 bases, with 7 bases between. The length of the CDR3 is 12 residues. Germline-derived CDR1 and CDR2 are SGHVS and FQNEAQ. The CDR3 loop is CASSLMGNGYTF. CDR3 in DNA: TGTGCCAGCAGCTTAATGGGCAATGGCTACACCTTC.

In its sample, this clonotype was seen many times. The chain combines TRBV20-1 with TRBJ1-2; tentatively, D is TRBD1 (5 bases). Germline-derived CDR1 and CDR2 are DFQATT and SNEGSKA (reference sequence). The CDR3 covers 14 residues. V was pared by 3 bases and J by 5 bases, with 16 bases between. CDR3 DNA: TGCAGTGCTAGCTCGGGGGACGGCGATTATGGCTACACCTTC. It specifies CSASSGDGDYGYTF.

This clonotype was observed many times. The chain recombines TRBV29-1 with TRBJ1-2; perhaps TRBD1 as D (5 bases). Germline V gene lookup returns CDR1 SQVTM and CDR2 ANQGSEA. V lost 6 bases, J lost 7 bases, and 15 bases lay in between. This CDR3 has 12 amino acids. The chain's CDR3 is CSVPIQGSGYTF. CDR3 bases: TGCAGCGTCCCTATCCAGGGCAGTGGCTACACCTTC.

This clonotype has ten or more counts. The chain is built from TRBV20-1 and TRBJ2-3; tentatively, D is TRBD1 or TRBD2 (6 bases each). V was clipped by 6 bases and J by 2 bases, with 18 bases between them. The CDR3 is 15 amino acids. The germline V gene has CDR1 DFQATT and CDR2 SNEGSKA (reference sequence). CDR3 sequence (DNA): TGCAGTGCCGAAGAGGGGGGACGCCCCACAGATACGCAGTATTTT. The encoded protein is CSAEEGGRPTDTQYF.

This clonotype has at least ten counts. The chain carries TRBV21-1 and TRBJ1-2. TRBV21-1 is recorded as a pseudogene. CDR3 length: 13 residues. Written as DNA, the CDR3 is TGTGCCAGCAGCAGCGTACCAATCAAGGGCTACACCTTC. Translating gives CASSSVPIKGYTF.

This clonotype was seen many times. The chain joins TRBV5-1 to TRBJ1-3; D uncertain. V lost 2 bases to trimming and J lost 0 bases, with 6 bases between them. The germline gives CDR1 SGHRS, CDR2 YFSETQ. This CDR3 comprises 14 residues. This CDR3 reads CASSLGFSGNTIYF. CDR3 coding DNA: TGCGCCAGCAGCTTAGGGTTCTCTGGAAACACCATATATTTT.

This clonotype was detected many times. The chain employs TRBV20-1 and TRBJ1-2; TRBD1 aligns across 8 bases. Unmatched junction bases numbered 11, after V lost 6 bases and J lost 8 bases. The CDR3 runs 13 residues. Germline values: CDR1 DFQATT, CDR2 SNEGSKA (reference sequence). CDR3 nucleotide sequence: TGCAGTGCCCTTGACAGGGGATCGCTGGGCTACACCTTC. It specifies CSALDRGSLGYTF.

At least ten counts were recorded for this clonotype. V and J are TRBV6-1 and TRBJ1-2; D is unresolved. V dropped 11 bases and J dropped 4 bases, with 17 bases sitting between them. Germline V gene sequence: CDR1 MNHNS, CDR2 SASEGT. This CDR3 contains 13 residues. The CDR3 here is CAGKNPGGYGYTF. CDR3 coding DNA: TGTGCCGGAAAGAACCCCGGCGGCTATGGCTACACCTTC.

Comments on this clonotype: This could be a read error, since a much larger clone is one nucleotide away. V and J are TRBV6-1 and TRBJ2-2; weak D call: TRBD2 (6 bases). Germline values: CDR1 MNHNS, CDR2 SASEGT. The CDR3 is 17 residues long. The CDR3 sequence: CASSEAPGGLNTRELFF. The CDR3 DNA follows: TGTGCCAGCAGTGAAGCGCCCGGGGGATTGAACACCAGGGAGCTGTTTTTT.

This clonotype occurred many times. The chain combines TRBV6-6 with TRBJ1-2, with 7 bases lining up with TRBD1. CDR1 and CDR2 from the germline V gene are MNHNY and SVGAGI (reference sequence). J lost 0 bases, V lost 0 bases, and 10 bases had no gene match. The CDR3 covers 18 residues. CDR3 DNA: TGTGCCAGCAGTTACTCGGGATCAGGGGGGCCGTCTAACTATGGCTACACCTTC. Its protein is CASSYSGSGGPSNYGYTF.

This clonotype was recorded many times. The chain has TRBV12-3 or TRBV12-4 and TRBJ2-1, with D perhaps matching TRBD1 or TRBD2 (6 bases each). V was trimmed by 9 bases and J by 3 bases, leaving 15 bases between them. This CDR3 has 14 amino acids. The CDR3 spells CASSSGAFYNEQFF. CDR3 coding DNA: TGTGCCAGTTCATCGGGGGCCTTCTACAATGAGCAGTTCTTC.

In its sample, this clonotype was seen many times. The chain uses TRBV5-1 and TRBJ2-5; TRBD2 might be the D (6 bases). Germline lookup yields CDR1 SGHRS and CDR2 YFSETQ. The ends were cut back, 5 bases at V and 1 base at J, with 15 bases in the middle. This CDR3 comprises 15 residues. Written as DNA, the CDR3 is TGCGCCAGCAGGTTTCTACCGGGACTCCAAGAGACCCAGTACTTC. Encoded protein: CASRFLPGLQETQYF.

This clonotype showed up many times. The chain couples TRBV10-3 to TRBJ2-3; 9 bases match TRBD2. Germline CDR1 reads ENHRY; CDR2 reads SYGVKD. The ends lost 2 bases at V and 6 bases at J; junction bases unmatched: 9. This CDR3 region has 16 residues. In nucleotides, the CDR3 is TGTGCCATCAGTGAGAGGGGAGCGGGAGGAGGCGATACGCAGTATTTT. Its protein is CAISERGAGGGDTQYF.

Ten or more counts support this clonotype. CDR3 in DNA: TGTGCCAGCTTAATAGCGGGGGAAGAGACCCAGTACTTC. Its translation is CASLIAGEETQYF. V usage is TRBV28 and J usage is TRBJ2-5, with TRBD2 identical over 9 bases. In germline, CDR1 is MDHEN, CDR2 SYDVKM. This CDR3 is built from 13 residues. Trimming removed 8 bases from V and 3 bases from J; junction bases left unmatched: 4.

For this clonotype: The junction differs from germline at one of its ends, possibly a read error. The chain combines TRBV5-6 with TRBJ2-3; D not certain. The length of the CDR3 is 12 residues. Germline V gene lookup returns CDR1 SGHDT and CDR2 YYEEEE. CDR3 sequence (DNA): TGTGCCAGCAGCGTTTCCTCAGATACACAGTATTTT. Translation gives CASSVSSDTQYF. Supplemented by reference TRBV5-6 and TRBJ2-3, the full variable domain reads DAGVTQSPTHLIKTRGQQVTLRCSPKSGHDTVSWYQQALGQGPQFIFQYYEEEERQRGNFPDRFSGHQFPNYSSELNVNALLLGDSALYLCASSVSSDTQYFGPGTRLTVL.

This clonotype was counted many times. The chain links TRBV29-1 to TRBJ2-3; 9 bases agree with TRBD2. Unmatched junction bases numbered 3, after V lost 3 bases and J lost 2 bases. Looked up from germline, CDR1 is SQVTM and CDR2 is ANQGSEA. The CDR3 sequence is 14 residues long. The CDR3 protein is CSVDSSGITDTQYF. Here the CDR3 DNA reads TGCAGCGTTGACTCTAGCGGGATCACAGATACGCAGTATTTT.

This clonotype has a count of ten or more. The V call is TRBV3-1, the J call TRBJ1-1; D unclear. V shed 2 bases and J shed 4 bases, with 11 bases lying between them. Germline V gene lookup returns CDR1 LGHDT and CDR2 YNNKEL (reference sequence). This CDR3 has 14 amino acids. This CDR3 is CASSQFQVGTEAFF. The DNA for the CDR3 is TGTGCCAGCAGCCAATTTCAGGTGGGCACTGAAGCTTTCTTT.

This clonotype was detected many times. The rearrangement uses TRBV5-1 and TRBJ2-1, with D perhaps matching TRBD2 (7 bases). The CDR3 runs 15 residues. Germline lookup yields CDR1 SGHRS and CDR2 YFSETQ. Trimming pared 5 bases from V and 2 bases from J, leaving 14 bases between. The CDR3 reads CASRRRGGAYNEQFF. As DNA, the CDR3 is TGCGCCAGCAGGCGGAGGGGGGGAGCCTACAATGAGCAGTTCTTC.

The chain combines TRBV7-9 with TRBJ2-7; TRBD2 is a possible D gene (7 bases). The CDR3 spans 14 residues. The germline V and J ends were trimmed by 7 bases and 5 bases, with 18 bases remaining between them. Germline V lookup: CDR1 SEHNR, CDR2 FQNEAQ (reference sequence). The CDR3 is CASTLGGALHEQYF. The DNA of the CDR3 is TGTGCCAGCACCCTGGGGGGGGCGCTTCACGAGCAGTACTTC.